In this sample, the clone carrying this TCR beta chain turned up once. The PCR employed 60 Vbeta primers together with 13 Jbeta primers. Profiling relied on immunoSEQ multiplex PCR, and the TCRdb table lists in-frame clones only, not all of them. The repertoire includes under 200,000 clones, 86% of them detected once, and approximately 2% sits in the top ten. The record originates from a study of cytomegalovirus exposure and HLA in healthy donors. Trimming cost V 6 bases and J 6 bases, with 9 bases left between them. The CDR3 is made up of 12 amino acids. CDR1 is MNHNY, CDR2 SVGAGI, per germline (reference sequence).

The rearrangement joins TRBV6-6 to TRBJ1-5; D unresolved. Material for sequencing was PBMCs. This TCR derives from a woman aged 18 to 35 in good health and CMV-seronegative. The CDR3: CASSPSSQPQHF. The CDR3 nucleotides read TGTGCCAGCAGCCCCTCGAGTCAGCCCCAGCATTTT.